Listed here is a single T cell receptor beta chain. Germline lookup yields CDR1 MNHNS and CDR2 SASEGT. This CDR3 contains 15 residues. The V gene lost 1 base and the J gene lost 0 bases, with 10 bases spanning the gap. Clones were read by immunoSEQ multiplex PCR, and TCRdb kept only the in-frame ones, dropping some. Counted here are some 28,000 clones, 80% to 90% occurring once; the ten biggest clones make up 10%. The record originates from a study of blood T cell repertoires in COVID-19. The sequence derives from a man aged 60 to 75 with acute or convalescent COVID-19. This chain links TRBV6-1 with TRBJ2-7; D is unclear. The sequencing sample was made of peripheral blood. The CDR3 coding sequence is TGTGCCAGCAGTGAAGTCTGGGCACCCTCCTACGAGCAGTACTTC. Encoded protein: CASSEVWAPSYEQYF.